The source of this TCR beta chain is a study of shared clonotypes between healthy human individuals. CDR3 length: 15 residues. The germline CDR1 and CDR2 sequences are MNHEY and SVGAGI. The germline V and J ends were trimmed by 7 bases and 1 base, with 17 bases remaining between them. Here immunoSEQ multiplex PCR was the method, and the copy in TCRdb shows in-frame clones only, minus some. The table has roughly 490,000 clones, 75% to 85% seen once. The receptor's source is a woman aged 40 to 50 in good health. Some clones in this sample may be carry-over from other donors' samples. The specimen was PBMCs. This chain links TRBV6-5 with TRBJ2-7, with D uncertain. The CDR3 DNA sequence: TGTGCCAGCACCACCCGGGCAGGCGATTCCTACGAGCAGTACTTC. Encoded protein: CASTTRAGDSYEQYF.